The present entry profiles one TCR beta chain with its context. The data were taken from a study of blood T cell repertoires in COVID-19. Study information: COVID-19 samples collected from the United States, Italy and Spain covered acute and convalescent phases. Sources were T cells, B-cell-depleted T cells, or PBMCs; the material itself was cDNA or gDNA.

Original processing methods: Nucleated cell counts were estimated from reference gene primer amplification. Assay used: immunoSEQ multiplex PCR; TCRdb lists only in-frame clones, some missing. The V and J calls and clone size come from that table; D and trimming were worked out from the DNA. The sample carries 8,000 to 10,000 clones, around 80% recorded once. The sequenced sample consisted of peripheral blood. This receptor was obtained from a human donor in a cohort sampled during active COVID-19.

The CDR3 reads CASSQDIGTYEQYF. CDR3 bases: TGCGCCAGCAGCCAAGATATCGGTACCTACGAGCAGTACTTC. The rearrangement links TRBV4-3 to TRBJ2-7, with no clear D. Trimming removed 0 bases at V and 2 bases at J, with 8 bases between. This CDR3 contains 14 residues. Germline V gene lookup returns CDR1 LGHNA and CDR2 YSLEER.